These 15 T cell receptor beta chains were sequenced from one sample in a study of beta chain features in type 1 diabetes. The study, taken as a whole, reports: Moderate yet significant TCRB CDR3 shortening was seen in Type 1 diabetes patients in all four CD4+ subsets.

No antigen has been assigned to these receptors. The sequenced template was cDNA made from the entire isolated RNA. Profiling relied on immunoSEQ multiplex PCR, and the TCRdb table lists in-frame clones only, not all of them. This table holds roughly 300,000 clones, approximately 9.7% found once. Sequencing was done on a sample of central memory CD4+ T cells from blood. The receptors come from a man younger than 40 with type 1 diabetes.

The genes are TRBV2 and TRBJ2-3; a possible D gene is TRBD2 (5 bases). This CDR3 region has 16 residues. CDR1 is SNHLY, CDR2 FYNNEI, per germline. V shed 0 bases and J shed 1 base, with 11 bases lying between them. The CDR3 is CASSEAVRARTDTQYF. The DNA for the CDR3 is TGTGCCAGCAGTGAAGCGGTGAGGGCTCGCACAGATACGCAGTATTTT. Full variable domain (outside the CDR3, taken from reference TRBV2 and TRBJ2-3): EPEVTQTPSHQVTQMGQEVILRCVPISNHLYFYWYRQILGQKVEFLVSFYNNEISEKSEIFDDQFSVERPDGSNFTLKIRSTKLEDSAMYFCASSEAVRARTDTQYFGPGTRLTVL.

This clone was detected ten times or more. The chain recombines TRBV25-1 with TRBJ1-4; tentatively, D is TRBD1 (5 bases). The V gene lost 8 bases and the J gene lost 0 bases, with 13 bases spanning the gap. The CDR3 is 15 residues long. Germline V CDR1 and CDR2: MGHDK, SYGVNS. CDR3 coding DNA: TGTGCCAGCGGTACGCGGGGGGCAACTAATGAAAAACTGTTTTTT. Protein product: CASGTRGATNEKLFF.

The rearrangement joins TRBV5-6 to TRBJ2-6; D uncertain. The germline V gene has CDR1 SGHDT and CDR2 YYEEEE. CDR3 length equals 17 residues. Trimming shortened V by 3 bases and J by 4 bases, and 17 bases separated the two germline ends. The CDR3 bases are TGTGCCAGCAGCTGGGCCGGGCCTTGGACCGGGGCCAACGTCCTGACTTTC. As protein: CASSWAGPWTGANVLTF.

This clone was recorded a few times. This chain links TRBV7-9 with TRBJ1-3, with D perhaps TRBD1 (6 bases). CDR3 length equals 17 residues. V was shortened by 5 bases and J by 0 bases, with 17 bases between the two germline ends. CDR1 and CDR2 from the germline V gene are SEHNR and FQNEAQ (reference sequence). CDR3 coding DNA: TGTGCCAGCAGCATATCCGCCGGACAGTACTCTGGAAACACCATATATTTT. Its protein product is CASSISAGQYSGNTIYF.

On this clone: Additional DNA sequences in this sample encode the identical CDR3. The V call is TRBV9, the J call TRBJ1-2; the match to TRBD1 covers 8 bases. This CDR3 has 14 residues. The trim removed 2 bases at V and 1 base at J, leaving 1 base unmatched. Germline V CDR1 and CDR2: SGDLS, YYNGEE. The CDR3, as DNA: TGTGCCAGCAGCGTTGGACAGGGTAACTATGGCTACACCTTC. Amino acids: CASSVGQGNYGYTF.

The chain couples TRBV6-6 to TRBJ1-1; D not certain. This CDR3 region has 13 residues. The V end lost 6 bases, the J end lost 10 bases, and 18 bases lay between the germline ends. CDR1 MNHNY and CDR2 SVGAGI come from the germline V gene (reference sequence). The DNA for the CDR3 is TGTGCCAGCAGCCACCCTGTCCGTGGGAGAGCTTTCTTT. Translation gives CASSHPVRGRAFF.

This rearrangement joins TRBV4-1 to TRBJ2-7; tentatively, D is TRBD2 (7 bases). Trimming pared 0 bases from V and 1 base from J, leaving 13 bases between. From germline, CDR1 is MGHRA and CDR2 YSYEKL. This CDR3 is 16 amino acids long. The CDR3 reads CASSQEGGVQSYEQYF. CDR3 sequence (DNA): TGCGCCAGCAGCCAAGAAGGGGGGGTCCAGTCCTACGAGCAGTACTTC.

This clone was seen a handful of times. The chain is built from TRBV5-1 and TRBJ2-1; TRBD1 matches at 10 bases. V gave up 0 bases and J gave up 7 bases; unmatched junction bases: 4. Germline loops: CDR1 SGHRS, CDR2 YFSETQ. The CDR3 runs to 15 residues. In DNA, the CDR3 is TGCGCCAGCAGCTTGGGACAGGGGGCGTCAAATGAGCAGTTCTTC. This codes for CASSLGQGASNEQFF. Based on the CDR3 plus reference TRBV5-1 and TRBJ2-1, the full variable domain is KAGVTQTPRYLIKTRGQQVTLSCSPISGHRSVSWYQQTPGQGLQFLFEYFSETQRNKGNFPGRFSGRQFSNSRSEMNVSTLELGDSALYLCASSLGQGASNEQFFGPGTRLTVL.

As DNA, the CDR3 is TGTGCCAGCATCCAGGGGTGGGCAGATACGCAGTATTTT. Translating it yields CASIQGWADTQYF. This chain links TRBV2 with TRBJ2-3; D is possibly TRBD1 (6 bases). Germline values: CDR1 SNHLY, CDR2 FYNNEI. V was clipped by 7 bases and J by 4 bases, with 12 bases between them. CDR3 length equals 13 residues.

This clone was seen only a few times. V gene TRBV2 combines with J gene TRBJ2-7, with TRBD1 identical over 9 bases. With V trimmed by 2 bases and J by 5 bases, 10 bases remained unmatched. Germline loops: CDR1 SNHLY, CDR2 FYNNEI. The CDR3 is 16 amino acids. This CDR3 is CASSEPDRDRVHEQYF. In DNA form, the CDR3 reads TGTGCCAGCAGTGAACCTGACCGGGACAGGGTCCACGAGCAGTACTTC. The full variable domain, its missing parts supplied by reference TRBV2 and TRBJ2-7, is EPEVTQTPSHQVTQMGQEVILRCVPISNHLYFYWYRQILGQKVEFLVSFYNNEISEKSEIFDDQFSVERPDGSNFTLKIRSTKLEDSAMYFCASSEPDRDRVHEQYFGPGTRLTVT.

This clone has only a few counts. This chain links TRBV6-6 with TRBJ1-3; the match to TRBD1 covers 7 bases. There are 16 residues in the CDR3. Germline CDR1 and CDR2: MNHNY and SVGAGI (reference sequence). The V gene end was trimmed by 0 bases and the J gene end by 0 bases; junction bases not matched to a gene: 2. CDR3 protein: CASSYSTGNSGNTIYF. CDR3 DNA sequence: TGTGCCAGCAGTTACTCGACAGGGAACTCTGGAAACACCATATATTTT.

DNA of the CDR3: TGTGCCAGCAGTCCCGGACTAGCGGAGGCAGATACGCAGTATTTT. Translation: CASSPGLAEADTQYF. The genes are TRBV7-8 and TRBJ2-3, with 10 bases fitting TRBD2. Germline assignment: CDR1 SGHVS and CDR2 FQNEAQ. This CDR3 has 15 residues. The J segment lost 4 bases and the V segment lost 6 bases, leaving 7 bases of the junction unmatched.

This sequence joins TRBV2 and TRBJ2-2, with 7 positions matching TRBD2. V lost 5 bases to trimming and J lost 1 base; unmatched junction nucleotides: 4. Germline CDR1 is SNHLY and CDR2 is FYNNEI. This CDR3 spans 15 amino acids. This CDR3 reads CASSPSGGNTGELFF. Here the CDR3 DNA reads TGTGCCAGCAGTCCTAGCGGAGGGAACACCGGGGAGCTGTTTTTT. The variable domain in full, completed from reference TRBV2 and TRBJ2-2, reads EPEVTQTPSHQVTQMGQEVILRCVPISNHLYFYWYRQILGQKVEFLVSFYNNEISEKSEIFDDQFSVERPDGSNFTLKIRSTKLEDSAMYFCASSPSGGNTGELFFGEGSRLTVL.

DNA of the CDR3: TGTGCCAGCAGCGTGGGAGCGTCAGGGGATATCAATGAGCAGTTCTTC. It translates to CASSVGASGDINEQFF. The chain links TRBV9 to TRBJ2-1, with D possibly TRBD1 on 6 matching bases. Germline CDR1 reads SGDLS; CDR2 reads YYNGEE. This CDR3 is built from 16 residues. V shed 2 bases and J shed 6 bases, with 18 bases lying between them.

This clone showed up many times. The chain has TRBV5-5 and TRBJ1-2; D unclear. The germline V and J ends were trimmed by 2 bases and 7 bases, with 12 bases remaining between them. In germline, CDR1 is SGHKS, CDR2 YYEKEE (reference sequence). CDR3 size: 13 residues. The CDR3 DNA is TGTGCCAGCAGCTTTGACACGATGGCTGGCTACACCTTC. It specifies CASSFDTMAGYTF.